The source of this T cell receptor (beta chain) is a study of OX40 agonist ivuxolimab in advanced cancers. As for the study in general: Those enrolled were 82.7% male, with a mean age of about 66 years and ages from 23 to 79.

Only in-frame clones appear in the TCRdb table, and some are missing; sequencing was by immunoSEQ multiplex PCR. The profile shows some 10,000 clones, 88% of them singletons. Looked up from germline, CDR1 is MDHEN and CDR2 is SYDVKM. This CDR3 has 13 amino acids. Trimming stripped 2 bases from V and 10 bases from J, with 15 bases between. Remarks on this clone: Its antigen is still unknown.

Study-wide results and limits: By week 6 at 0.1 to 3.0 mg/kg, blood CD4+ and CD8+ T cells had expanded clonally. Compared with CD4+, CD8+ T cells on average had more expanded clones.

The chain combines TRBV28 with TRBJ2-7; the D gene is possibly TRBD1 (6 bases). The TCR sequence derives from an adult with an advanced solid tumor such as melanoma, head and neck, liver or kidney cancer. The sample was CD4+ or CD8+ T cells sorted from blood, taken in a trial of the OX40 agonist ivuxolimab. In DNA form, the CDR3 reads TGTGCCAGCAGTTTAAAGGGGGTGAGGTACCAGTACTTC. This encodes CASSLKGVRYQYF.